The subject of this entry is one T cell receptor (beta chain). What it recognizes is unknown. This table comes from immunoSEQ multiplex PCR, and its TCRdb copy is limited to in-frame clones, with some not included. The sample yields some 250,000 clones, roughly four fifths seen once. The data are from a study of Tregs in tolerant kidney transplant recipients. General observations from the study: Activated donor B cell expansion appeared to reveal the most relevant donor-specific TCRbeta repertoire. Validation in larger populations is needed because few patients were studied.

V was shortened by 4 bases and J by 9 bases, with 14 bases between the two germline ends. CDR3 length equals 14 residues. The germline V gene has CDR1 SGHNT and CDR2 YYREEE (reference sequence). V and J are TRBV5-4 and TRBJ1-6; D gene unclear. Material for sequencing was CD4+ T cells from blood. The clonotype originates from a human donor in good health. The CDR3 protein is CASSTGLSGSPLHF. As DNA, the CDR3 is TGTGCCAGCAGCACCGGCCTGAGCGGTTCACCCCTCCACTTT.